The clone carrying this T cell receptor beta chain was picked up many times. Its antigen is not known. As it was prepared, the TCRbeta library received unique molecular identifiers. MiXCR, run by TCRdb on the PCR reads, gives a single entry per CDR3 protein. The table has some 260,000 distinct CDR3 sequences, roughly a quarter seen once; the top ten hold roughly 5%. This sample is drawn from a study of T-cell reconstitution after alpha-beta-depleted transplantation in children. Study results and caveats: From surviving recipient T cells and thymic progenitors came the high day-60 TCRbeta diversity observed in some patients. Reportedly, roughly two months post-transplant, alpha-beta T cells arose from several hundred expanded graft clones. When one year had passed after transplant, most T-cell counts and diversity came from newly produced T cells.

CDR1 is MGHRA, CDR2 YSYEKL, per germline. The germline V and J ends were trimmed by 1 base and 15 bases, with 19 bases remaining between them. This CDR3 has 14 residues. This sequence was found in a female patient between 2 and 15 years old who had a stem cell transplant for congenital amegakaryocytic thrombocytopenia, so the T cells may come from the graft donor. The sample here was PBMCs, mostly from graft donor cells, taken 360 days after TCRalphabeta/CD19-depleted stem cell transplant. This rearrangement joins TRBV4-1 to TRBJ2-1; unclear D gene. Here the CDR3 reads CASSQGAVDSRRFF. CDR3 DNA: TGCGCCAGCAGCCAAGGGGCGGTGGATTCCCGGAGGTTCTTC.